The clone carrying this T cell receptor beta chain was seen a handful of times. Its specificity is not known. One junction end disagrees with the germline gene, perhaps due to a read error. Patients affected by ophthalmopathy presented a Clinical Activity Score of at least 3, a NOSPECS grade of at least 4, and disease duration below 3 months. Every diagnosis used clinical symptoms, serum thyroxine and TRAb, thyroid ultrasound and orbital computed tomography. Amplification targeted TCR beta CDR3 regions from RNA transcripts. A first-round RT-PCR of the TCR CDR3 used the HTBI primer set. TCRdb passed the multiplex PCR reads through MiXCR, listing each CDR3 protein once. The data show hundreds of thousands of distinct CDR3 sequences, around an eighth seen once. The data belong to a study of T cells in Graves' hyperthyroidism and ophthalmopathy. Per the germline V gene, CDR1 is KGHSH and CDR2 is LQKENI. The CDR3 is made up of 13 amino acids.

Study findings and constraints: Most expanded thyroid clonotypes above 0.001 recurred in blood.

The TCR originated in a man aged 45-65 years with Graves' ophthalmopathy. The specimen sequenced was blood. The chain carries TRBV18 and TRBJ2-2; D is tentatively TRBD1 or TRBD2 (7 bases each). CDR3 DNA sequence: TGCGCCAGCGGGACACAGGGGAACGGGGAGCTGTTTTTT. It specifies CASGTQGNGELFF.